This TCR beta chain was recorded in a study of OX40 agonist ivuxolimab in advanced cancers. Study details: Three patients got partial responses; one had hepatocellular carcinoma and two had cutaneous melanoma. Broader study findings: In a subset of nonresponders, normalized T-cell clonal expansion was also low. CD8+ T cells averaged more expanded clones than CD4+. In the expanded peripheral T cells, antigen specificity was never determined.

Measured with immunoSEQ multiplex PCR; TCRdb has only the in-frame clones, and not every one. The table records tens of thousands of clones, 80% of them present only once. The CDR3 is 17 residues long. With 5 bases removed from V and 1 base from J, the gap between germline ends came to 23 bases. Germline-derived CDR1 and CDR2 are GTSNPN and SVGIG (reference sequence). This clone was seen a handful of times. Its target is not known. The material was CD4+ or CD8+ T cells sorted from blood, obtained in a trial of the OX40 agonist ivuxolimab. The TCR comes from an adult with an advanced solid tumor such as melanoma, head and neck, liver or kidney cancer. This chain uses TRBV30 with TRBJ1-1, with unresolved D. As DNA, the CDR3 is TGTGCCTGGTCCCGGTCCTCGGGCGGGTCTAGGAACACTGAAGCTTTCTTT. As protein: CAWSRSSGGSRNTEAFF.